The clone carrying this TCR beta chain occurred a few times. Its target is unknown. The CDR3 is made up of 12 amino acids. CDR1 LNHDA and CDR2 SQIVND come from the germline V gene (reference sequence). V lost 7 bases and J lost 4; bases outside the gene matches: 3. The record originates from a study of OX40 agonist ivuxolimab in advanced cancers. Whole-study context: An agonistic anti-OX40 (CD134) antibody, ivuxolimab, was used to treat the patients.

Study-level points and caveats: In general, CD8+ T cells held more expanded clones than CD4+ did, on average.

Sequencing was performed with immunoSEQ multiplex PCR; in TCRdb, only in-frame clones are kept and a portion is missing. The data hold around 74,000 clones, with 70% to 90% observed a single time. This clonotype originated in an adult with an advanced solid tumor such as melanoma, head and neck, liver or kidney cancer. The sequencing here drew on CD4+ or CD8+ T cells sorted from blood, taken in a trial of the OX40 agonist ivuxolimab. The rearrangement links TRBV19 to TRBJ2-5; 7 nucleotides line up with TRBD2. CDR3 coding DNA: TGTGCCAGTAACCAGCGGGGAGAGACCCAGTACTTC. Amino acids: CASNQRGETQYF.